A single sample is the source of the 22 T cell receptor beta chains below, sequenced in a study of blood T cell repertoires in COVID-19. Produced via immunoSEQ multiplex PCR; TCRdb's table is partial and in-frame only. Of 200,000 to 300,000 clones in the sample, roughly 83% were seen once. Source material: peripheral blood. Receptors were obtained from a woman older than 75 with COVID-19, enrolled during active disease.

The V gene is TRBV19, the J gene TRBJ1-2; D not certain. The CDR3 covers 15 residues. Germline-derived CDR1 and CDR2 are LNHDA and SQIVND (reference sequence). V was clipped by 7 bases and J by 8 bases, with 23 bases between them. The DNA of the CDR3 is TGTGCCAGTATTCCCACAAATCCGGGATCCAAAGGCTACACCTTC. Protein product: CASIPTNPGSKGYTF.

V is TRBV29-1 and J is TRBJ1-2; D not resolved. Germline CDR1 reads SQVTM; CDR2 reads ANQGSEA. V lost 6 bases and J 4 bases, leaving 15 bases between the germline ends. This CDR3 has 13 amino acids. The DNA of the CDR3 is TGCAGCGTAACCAGCCTTCGGGGCTATGGCTACACCTTC. Encoded protein: CSVTSLRGYGYTF.

This clone was detected only once. This chain joins TRBV9 and TRBJ1-3; TRBD1 is a possible D gene (5 bases). The CDR3 sequence is 17 residues long. Germline CDR1 and CDR2: SGDLS and YYNGEE. Between the trimmed V and J ends, which lost 0 bases and 0 bases, there was a span of 13 bases. The CDR3 spells CASSVENGHRSGNTIYF. The CDR3 DNA reads as TGTGCCAGCAGCGTAGAAAACGGACATCGCTCTGGAAACACCATATATTTT.

This CDR3 is CASSLAPRALSGNTIYF. The CDR3 region has the DNA TGTGCCAGCAGCTTAGCGCCCAGGGCCCTCTCTGGAAACACCATATATTTT. The chain uses TRBV7-2 and TRBJ1-3, with D possibly matching TRBD1 (5 bases). The germline V gene has CDR1 SGHTA and CDR2 FQGNSA. V gave up 0 bases and J gave up 0 bases, with 12 bases separating them. This CDR3 has 17 amino acids.

A single count supports this clone. This sequence joins TRBV4-2 and TRBJ2-5; 13 nucleotides match TRBD2. This CDR3 has 16 amino acids. J gave up 9 bases and V 0 bases, and 7 bases lay outside the gene matches. The V gene's germline CDR1 is LGHNA and CDR2 YNFKEQ. The CDR3 loop is CASSQDQTSGGLAQYF. CDR3 DNA: TGTGCCAGCAGCCAAGATCAGACTAGCGGGGGGTTGGCCCAGTACTTC.

This clone was found once. The gene calls are TRBV5-6 and TRBJ1-5; TRBD1 matches 7 bases. The germline gives CDR1 SGHDT, CDR2 YYEEEE. Trimming removed 5 bases from V and 3 bases from J; junction bases left unmatched: 5. This CDR3 comprises 14 residues. The CDR3 sequence: CASSLGQLNQPQHF. The CDR3, as DNA: TGTGCCAGCAGTCTGGGACAGCTCAATCAGCCCCAGCATTTT.

The V and J genes are TRBV7-2 and TRBJ1-5; maybe TRBD1 (5 bases). Germline CDR1 is SGHTA and CDR2 is FQGNSA. The length of the CDR3 is 12 residues. V lost 5 bases and J lost 11, with 13 bases in between. Here the CDR3 reads CASSPDRLSQHF. CDR3 nucleotides: TGTGCCAGCAGCCCCGACAGATTATCCCAGCATTTT.

This chain links TRBV18 with TRBJ2-3; 8 bases are a match to TRBD2. V shed 3 bases and J 4 bases; nucleotides not matched to a gene: 12. Germline V lookup: CDR1 KGHSH, CDR2 LQKENI. The CDR3 contains 17 residues. In nucleotides, the CDR3 is TGTGCCAGCTCACCTCCCGGAGCCGGGGGGGCATCAGATACGCAGTATTTT. Its protein is CASSPPGAGGASDTQYF.

This clone was recorded only once. The chain recombines TRBV27 with TRBJ1-5; D is ambiguous. V shed 6 bases and J shed 0 bases, with 15 bases lying between them. CDR1 is MNHEY, CDR2 SMNVEV, per germline (reference sequence). The CDR3 loop spans 16 amino acids. The CDR3 bases are TGTGCCAGCAGCAAGGAGGGCAGGCTTAGCAATCAGCCCCAGCATTTT. Its translation: CASSKEGRLSNQPQHF.

The chain is built from TRBV5-1 and TRBJ1-1, with 8 bases that match TRBD1. This CDR3 contains 15 residues. Germline assignment: CDR1 SGHRS and CDR2 YFSETQ. Trimming took 2 bases from V and 1 from J; bases not matched to a gene: 4. The CDR3 reads CASSFQGATNTEAFF. Here the CDR3 DNA reads TGCGCCAGCAGCTTCCAGGGGGCGACGAACACTGAAGCTTTCTTT.

The chain carries TRBV9 and TRBJ1-1; 10 bases match TRBD1. Per germline, CDR1 SGDLS and CDR2 YYNGEE. The junction had 8 bases not matched to a gene; V was cut back by 1 base and J by 5 bases. CDR3 length equals 16 residues. The CDR3 region is CASSVRGQGDRTEAFF. CDR3 DNA sequence: TGTGCCAGCAGCGTAAGAGGACAGGGGGACCGGACTGAAGCTTTCTTT.

This clone showed up just once. The chain couples TRBV6-2 or TRBV6-3 to TRBJ1-2, with 8 bases that match TRBD1. CDR1 is MNHEY and CDR2 is SVGEGT in the germline V gene. V shed 6 bases and J 3 bases; nucleotides not matched to a gene: 3. CDR3 length: 13 amino acids. DNA for the CDR3: TGTGCCAGCAGCTCGGACAGGGACTATGGCTACACCTTC. This sequence encodes CASSSDRDYGYTF.

The genes are TRBV9 and TRBJ1-3; D unclear. CDR1 and CDR2 (germline): SGDLS, YYNGEE. This CDR3 comprises 15 residues. Trimming took off 0 bases at V and 0 bases at J, with 7 bases between the two ends. The CDR3 here is CASSVDQVSGNTIYF. The CDR3 DNA follows: TGTGCCAGCAGCGTAGATCAGGTCTCTGGAAACACCATATATTTT.

V is TRBV28 and J is TRBJ1-3, with no clear D. The germline gives CDR1 MDHEN, CDR2 SYDVKM. The CDR3 contains 13 residues. V was pared by 3 bases and J by 5 bases, with 8 bases between. The CDR3 protein is CASSFSGRNTIYF. CDR3 in DNA: TGTGCCAGCAGTTTTAGCGGTCGAAACACCATATATTTT.

This sequence joins TRBV29-1 and TRBJ1-2, with D unresolved. V lost 4 bases and J 0 bases, leaving 6 bases between the germline ends. This CDR3 has 12 amino acids. CDR1 SQVTM and CDR2 ANQGSEA come from the germline V gene. Written as DNA, the CDR3 is TGCAGCGTTGGTACAGCTAACTATGGCTACACCTTC. Protein sequence: CSVGTANYGYTF.

The rearrangement uses TRBV6-2 or TRBV6-3 and TRBJ2-3, with 15 bases lining up with TRBD2. The CDR3 has 19 amino acids. Germline assignment: CDR1 MNHEY and CDR2 SVGEGT. Trimming at V came to 2 bases and at J to 2 bases, leaving 8 bases not matched to a gene. The CDR3 DNA follows: TGTGCCAGCAGTTACCGGCCGGGACTAGCGGGGGGCTCCACAGATACGCAGTATTTT. The encoded protein is CASSYRPGLAGGSTDTQYF.

CDR3 coding DNA: TGTGCCAGCAGTTACGACGGGCCCAGGGATTCACCCCTCCACTTT. This codes for CASSYDGPRDSPLHF. The J gene is TRBJ1-6, the V gene TRBV11-2; TRBD1 might be the D (5 bases). Trimming cost V 6 bases and J 8 bases, with 17 bases left between them. The CDR3 is 15 amino acids. Per the germline V gene, CDR1 is SGHAT and CDR2 is FQNNGV.

The V and J genes are TRBV12-3 or TRBV12-4 and TRBJ1-2, with 9 bases that match TRBD1. This CDR3 has 13 residues. The V and J ends lost 9 bases and 3 bases, in that order; junction bases with no gene match: 5. The CDR3, as DNA: TGTGCCAGTTACAGGGGGCATGACTATGGCTACACCTTC. It codes for CASYRGHDYGYTF.

The chain couples TRBV28 to TRBJ2-5; 7 bases map to TRBD2. CDR1 and CDR2 (germline): MDHEN, SYDVKM. Trimming at V came to 3 bases and at J to 7 bases, leaving 11 bases not matched to a gene. This CDR3 is built from 15 residues. CDR3 sequence reads: CASSFGGGGVGTQYF. The CDR3 DNA sequence: TGTGCCAGCAGTTTCGGCGGGGGTGGGGTCGGGACCCAGTACTTC.

The V gene is TRBV9, the J gene TRBJ2-6, with TRBD1 matching 11 bases. The germline gives CDR1 SGDLS, CDR2 YYNGEE. V lost 4 bases, J lost 3 bases, and 6 bases stayed unmatched. CDR3 length equals 17 residues. The CDR3 DNA is TGTGCCAGCAGCCCAAGGGGACAGGGGGGTGGGGCCAACGTCCTGACTTTC. It codes for CASSPRGQGGGANVLTF. Using reference TRBV9 and TRBJ2-6 for the parts outside the CDR3, the full variable domain is DSGVTQTPKHLITATGQRVTLRCSPRSGDLSVYWYQQSLDQGLQFLIQYYNGEERAKGNILERFSAQQFPDLHSELNLSSLELGDSALYFCASSPRGQGGGANVLTFGAGSRLTVL.

The chain recombines TRBV18 with TRBJ1-1; TRBD1 is a possible D gene (5 bases). V lost 5 bases and J 0 bases, leaving 7 bases between the germline ends. This CDR3 contains 13 residues. Germline CDR1 reads KGHSH; CDR2 reads LQKENI. CDR3: CASSSTVNTEAFF. CDR3 nucleotide sequence: TGTGCCAGCTCATCGACAGTGAACACTGAAGCTTTCTTT.

V usage is TRBV5-6 and J usage is TRBJ2-2, with TRBD2 matching over 9 bases. Germline-derived CDR1 and CDR2 are SGHDT and YYEEEE. With V trimmed by 1 base and J by 7 bases, 5 bases remained unmatched. This CDR3 spans 15 amino acids. This chain's CDR3 is CASSLYSGGIGELFF. The CDR3 DNA reads as TGTGCCAGCAGCTTGTACAGCGGGGGGATCGGGGAGCTGTTTTTT.